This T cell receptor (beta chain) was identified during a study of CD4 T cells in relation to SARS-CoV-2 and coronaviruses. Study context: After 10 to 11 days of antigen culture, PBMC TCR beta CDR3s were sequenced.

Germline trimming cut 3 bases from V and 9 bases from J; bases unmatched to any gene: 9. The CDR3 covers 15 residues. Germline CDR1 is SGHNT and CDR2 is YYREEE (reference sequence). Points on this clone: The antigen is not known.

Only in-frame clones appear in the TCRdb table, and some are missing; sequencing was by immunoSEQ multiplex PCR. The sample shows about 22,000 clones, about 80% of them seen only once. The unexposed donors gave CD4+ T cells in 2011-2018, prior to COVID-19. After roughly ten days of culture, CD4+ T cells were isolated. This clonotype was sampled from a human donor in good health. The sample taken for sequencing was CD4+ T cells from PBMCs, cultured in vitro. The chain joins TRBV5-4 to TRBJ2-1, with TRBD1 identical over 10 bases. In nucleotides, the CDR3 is TGTGCCAGCAGCTCCCGGACAGGGGGGAAGATTGAGCAGTTCTTC. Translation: CASSSRTGGKIEQFF.